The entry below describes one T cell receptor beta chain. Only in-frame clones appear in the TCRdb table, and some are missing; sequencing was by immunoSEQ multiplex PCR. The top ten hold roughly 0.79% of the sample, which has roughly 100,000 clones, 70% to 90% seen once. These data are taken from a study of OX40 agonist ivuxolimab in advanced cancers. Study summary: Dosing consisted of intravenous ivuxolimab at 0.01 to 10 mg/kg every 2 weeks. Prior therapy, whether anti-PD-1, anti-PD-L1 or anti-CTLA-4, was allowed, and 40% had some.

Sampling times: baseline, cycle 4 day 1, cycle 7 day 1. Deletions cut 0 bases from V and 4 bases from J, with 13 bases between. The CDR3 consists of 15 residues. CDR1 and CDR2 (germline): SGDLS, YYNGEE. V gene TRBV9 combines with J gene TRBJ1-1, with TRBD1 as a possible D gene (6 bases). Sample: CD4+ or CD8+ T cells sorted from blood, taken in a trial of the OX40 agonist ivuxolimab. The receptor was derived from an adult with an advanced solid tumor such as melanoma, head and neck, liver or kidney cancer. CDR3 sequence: CASSVAPSRGTEAFF. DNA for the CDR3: TGTGCCAGCAGCGTAGCCCCGAGCAGGGGCACTGAAGCTTTCTTT.